This T cell receptor beta chain stems from a study of CD8 T cells in ankylosing spondylitis. Germline lookup yields CDR1 MGHRA and CDR2 YSYEKL. The CDR3 consists of 16 residues. V lost 4 bases to trimming and J lost 3 bases, with 18 bases between them. Quantitative barcoded 5'-RACE was used to prepare TCR beta libraries. TCRdb reanalysed the 5' RACE reads using MiXCR and keeps one entry per CDR3 protein. This table holds approximately 250,000 distinct CDR3 sequences, 32% found once. General study points: Certain motif variants had earlier been reported in reactive arthritis synovial fluid and blood. A TCR beta motif made of about eight highly homologous variants seemed typical of ankylosing spondylitis blood.

Concerning this clonotype itself: Its specificity is not known.

This TCR was recovered from a male donor with ankylosing spondylitis or in good health (not recorded which). Sequencing was done on a sample of blood, either unsorted or a sorted T cell fraction (not recorded which). The rearrangement joins TRBV4-1 to TRBJ1-2; D is perhaps TRBD1 (5 bases). The CDR3, as DNA: TGCGCCAGCAGCCGTATGGGACGAGGGGCGGACTATGGCTACACCTTC. Translating gives CASSRMGRGADYGYTF.